Following are 13 T cell receptor beta chains from one sample sequenced in a study of blood T cell repertoires in COVID-19. Clones were read by immunoSEQ multiplex PCR, and TCRdb kept only the in-frame ones, dropping some. The data hold about 45,000 clones, with about 88% observed a single time. Specimen: peripheral blood. The receptors derive from a human donor in a cohort sampled during active COVID-19.

This chain links TRBV19 with TRBJ1-6, with D unclear. CDR1 is LNHDA and CDR2 is SQIVND in the germline V gene (reference sequence). The CDR3 is made up of 15 amino acids. The ends were cut back, 5 bases at V and 10 bases at J, with 18 bases in the middle. The CDR3 coding sequence is TGTGCCAGTAGTGGGCCGACGGCAATATCCTCACCCCTCCACTTT. This encodes CASSGPTAISSPLHF.

The chain couples TRBV18 to TRBJ1-1; D not resolved. This CDR3 comprises 15 residues. The germline V gene encodes CDR1 KGHSH and CDR2 LQKENI. Trimming pared 3 bases from V and 1 base from J, leaving 12 bases between. The CDR3 is CASSPTRARNTEAFF. CDR3 coding DNA: TGTGCCAGCTCACCGACGCGGGCGCGGAACACTGAAGCTTTCTTT.

V and J are TRBV20-1 and TRBJ1-2, with unresolved D. This CDR3 has 8 amino acids. Trimming removed 6 bases from V and 13 bases from J, with 9 bases in between. From germline, CDR1 is DFQATT and CDR2 SNEGSKA (reference sequence). Here the CDR3 reads CSAPPGTF. Here the CDR3 DNA reads TGCAGTGCCCCACCCGGCACCTTC.

The chain joins TRBV2 to TRBJ2-7; TRBD2 agrees at 9 bases. V lost 7 bases to trimming and J lost 1 base; unmatched junction nucleotides: 8. Germline-derived CDR1 and CDR2 are SNHLY and FYNNEI. The CDR3 length is 15 residues. For the CDR3, the DNA is TGTGCCAGCAAGGGTAGCGGGGGATTATCCTACGAGCAGTACTTC. Translation: CASKGSGGLSYEQYF.

V gene TRBV7-2 combines with J gene TRBJ1-2; perhaps TRBD1 as D (5 bases). Per the germline V gene, CDR1 is SGHTA and CDR2 is FQGNSA. V was trimmed by 1 base and J by 8 bases, leaving 14 bases between them. This CDR3 comprises 14 residues. This CDR3 is CASSLVGEIYGYTF. The CDR3 bases are TGTGCCAGCAGCTTAGTAGGGGAAATTTACGGCTACACCTTC.

This clone came up a few times. The V call is TRBV18, the J call TRBJ2-1, with D maybe TRBD2 (6 bases). V was shortened by 6 bases and J by 10 bases, with 22 bases between the two germline ends. Germline V gene lookup returns CDR1 KGHSH and CDR2 LQKENI. The CDR3 extends over 15 amino acids. CDR3 in amino acids: CASSVLTQGGVEQFF. The CDR3 region has the DNA TGTGCCAGCTCCGTCCTAACCCAGGGAGGCGTGGAGCAGTTCTTC. Using reference TRBV18 and TRBJ2-1 for the parts outside the CDR3, the full variable domain is NAGVMQNPRHLVRRRGQEARLRCSPMKGHSHVYWYRQLPEEGLKFMVYLQKENIIDESGMPKERFSAEFPKEGPSILRIQQVVRGDSAAYFCASSVLTQGGVEQFFGPGTRLTVL.

The chain combines TRBV19 with TRBJ2-7; 8 bases are a match to TRBD2. Losses at the gene ends were 4 bases for V and 0 bases for J; bases not matched to a gene: 5. CDR3 length equals 15 residues. Looked up from germline, CDR1 is LNHDA and CDR2 is SQIVND (reference sequence). The CDR3, as DNA: TGTGCCAGTAGTAAAGCGGGGGAACGCTCCTACGAGCAGTACTTC. Protein: CASSKAGERSYEQYF. Complete variable domain (other parts from reference TRBV19 and TRBJ2-7): DGGITQSPKYLFRKEGQNVTLSCEQNLNHDAMYWYRQDPGQGLRLIYYSQIVNDFQKGDIAEGYSVSREKKESFPLTVTSAQKNPTAFYLCASSKAGERSYEQYFGPGTRLTVT.

The rearrangement links TRBV19 to TRBJ2-7; D not resolved. The CDR3 covers 13 residues. Germline assignment: CDR1 LNHDA and CDR2 SQIVND (reference sequence). Trimming took off 8 bases at V and 2 bases at J, with 13 bases between the two ends. The CDR3 sequence is CASRLKPTYEQYF. The CDR3 DNA follows: TGTGCCAGTCGTCTGAAGCCTACCTACGAGCAGTACTTC. Full variable domain (rest looked up from reference TRBV19 and TRBJ2-7): DGGITQSPKYLFRKEGQNVTLSCEQNLNHDAMYWYRQDPGQGLRLIYYSQIVNDFQKGDIAEGYSVSREKKESFPLTVTSAQKNPTAFYLCASRLKPTYEQYFGPGTRLTVT.

This clone was observed once. The chain uses TRBV12-3 or TRBV12-4 and TRBJ2-7; D may be TRBD1 (5 bases). The V gene lost 5 bases and the J gene lost 3 bases, with 8 bases spanning the gap. The CDR3 has 12 residues. CDR3 in DNA: TGTGCCAGCAGTAGGGGTAACTACGAGCAGTACTTC. It translates to CASSRGNYEQYF.

The genes are TRBV6-5 and TRBJ2-7; 11 nucleotides line up with TRBD2. The V segment lost 3 bases and the J segment 3 bases; nucleotides outside the gene matches: 7. This CDR3 is 16 amino acids long. Germline-derived CDR1 and CDR2 are MNHEY and SVGAGI. The CDR3 DNA reads TGTGCCAGCAGTTATACCGAAGGACTAGCGGGCTACGAGCAGTACTTC. It translates to CASSYTEGLAGYEQYF.

J is TRBJ1-5 and V is TRBV9, with D possibly matching TRBD1 (5 bases). The ends were cut back, 2 bases at V and 8 bases at J, with 11 bases in the middle. Per germline, CDR1 SGDLS and CDR2 YYNGEE. The CDR3 is made up of 13 amino acids. Written as DNA, the CDR3 is TGTGCCAGCAGCGTGGGGGGGAAGGAGCCCCAGCATTTT. Translating it yields CASSVGGKEPQHF.

The chain recombines TRBV10-3 with TRBJ2-1; 7 bases match TRBD1. CDR3 length equals 15 residues. Losses at the gene ends were 3 bases for V and 4 bases for J; bases not matched to a gene: 6. The germline gives CDR1 ENHRY, CDR2 SYGVKD. The CDR3 is CAISDSQGVYNEQFF. CDR3 sequence (DNA): TGTGCCATCAGTGATTCCCAGGGGGTGTACAATGAGCAGTTCTTC.

The V gene is TRBV28, the J gene TRBJ1-2; 8 positions agree with TRBD1. CDR1 MDHEN and CDR2 SYDVKM come from the germline V gene. The CDR3 covers 13 residues. Trimming cost V 5 bases and J 5 bases; bases outside gene matches: 4. CDR3 nucleotide sequence: TGTGCCAGCAGTCCGACAGGGGAGTATGGCTACACCTTC. The encoded protein is CASSPTGEYGYTF.